These 25 T cell receptor beta chains came from one sample sequenced in a study of blood T cells in healthy people across ages. Through a sample-barcoded 5' primer and a J-beta primer mix, a second PCR was run for roughly 6 to 12 cycles. TCRdb reanalysed the 5' RACE reads using MiXCR and keeps one entry per CDR3 protein. The sample contains more than 700,000 distinct CDR3 sequences, about 47% of which appear only once. The sequenced sample was blood. These receptors were taken from a man aged 80 or over in good health.

V and J are TRBV15 and TRBJ2-1; D tentatively reads TRBD1 or TRBD2 (5 bases each). CDR3 length equals 18 residues. V was pared by 7 bases and J by 0 bases, with 22 bases between. Germline V CDR1 and CDR2: LNHNV, YYDKDF (reference sequence). The CDR3 coding sequence is TGTGCCACCAACAACAAGGGGAAAACTAGTATCTCCTACAATGAGCAGTTCTTC. It yields the protein CATNNKGKTSISYNEQFF.

V gene TRBV11-3 combines with J gene TRBJ1-1; D remains unclear. The CDR3 is made up of 13 amino acids. The germline V gene has CDR1 SGHNT and CDR2 YENEEA. V was cut by 0 bases and J by 11 bases, with 13 bases left in between. The CDR3 DNA follows: TGTGCCAGCAGCTTAGATCGGAGAGGAAAGGCTTTCTTT. The encoded protein is CASSLDRRGKAFF.

This clonotype was found a few times. The chain combines TRBV12-3 or TRBV12-4 with TRBJ2-3, with D perhaps matching TRBD2 (5 bases). V lost 5 bases, J lost 6 bases, and 15 bases lay in between. The CDR3 sequence is 14 residues long. CDR3 nucleotides: TGTGCCAGCAGTCCCCTCACTAGTTCGGATACGCAGTATTTT. Residues: CASSPLTSSDTQYF.

CDR3 nucleotide sequence: TGTGCCACTAACGAACTGATATCCTACAATGAGCAGTTCTTC. This sequence encodes CATNELISYNEQFF. This chain joins TRBV10-3 and TRBJ2-1; D gene uncertain. The CDR3 has 14 amino acids. The V and J ends lost 10 bases and 1 base respectively, with 14 bases between them. Germline CDR1 is ENHRY and CDR2 is SYGVKD.

This rearrangement joins TRBV29-1 to TRBJ2-7; 13 bases are a match to TRBD2. From germline, CDR1 is SQVTM and CDR2 ANQGSEA. Losses at the gene ends were 0 bases for V and 0 bases for J; bases not matched to a gene: 2. This CDR3 spans 16 amino acids. The CDR3: CSVEEGLAGSSYEQYF. CDR3 coding DNA: TGCAGCGTTGAAGAGGGACTAGCGGGAAGCTCCTACGAGCAGTACTTC.

The V and J genes are TRBV4-3 and TRBJ2-3; 13 bases line up with TRBD2. The CDR3 is 17 amino acids. V lost 1 base and J lost 3; bases outside the gene matches: 4. Germline V gives CDR1 LGHNA, CDR2 YSLEER. In DNA, the CDR3 is TGCGCCAGCAGCCAAGCACGGACTAGCGGGAGTACAGATACGCAGTATTTT. Protein: CASSQARTSGSTDTQYF.

The rearrangement joins TRBV12-3 or TRBV12-4 to TRBJ2-2, with no clear D. The CDR3 extends over 12 amino acids. Trimming removed 7 bases at V and 7 bases at J, with 10 bases between. The CDR3 sequence is CASTLIFGELFF. The CDR3, as DNA: TGTGCCAGCACCCTTATTTTCGGGGAGCTGTTTTTT.

The gene calls are TRBV12-3 or TRBV12-4 and TRBJ1-1; no firm D call. The CDR3 sequence is 14 residues long. Trimming cost V 6 bases and J 2 bases, with 13 bases left between them. The CDR3 sequence: CASRERLSNTEAFF. CDR3 DNA sequence: TGTGCCAGCAGAGAAAGGCTTAGCAACACTGAAGCTTTCTTT.

A remark on this clonotype: This could be a read error, since a much larger clone is one nucleotide away. The chain links TRBV13 to TRBJ2-4, with a possible D match to TRBD2 (7 bases). The J call is in doubt because the DNA end fits TRBJ2-7 better. Per the germline V gene, CDR1 is PRHDT and CDR2 is FYEKMQ (reference sequence). The CDR3 is 16 residues long. The CDR3 nucleotides are TGTGCCAGCAGCTTAGGGATGGTACAGGGAGGGTACGAGCAGTACTTC. Residues: CASSLGMVQGGYEQYF.

The genes are TRBV12-3 or TRBV12-4 and TRBJ1-2; no clear D. The CDR3 length is 15 residues. Trimming removed 6 bases at V and 5 bases at J, with 19 bases between. As DNA, the CDR3 is TGTGCCAGCAGGCCAGGACGGCGGGGATGGTATGGCTACACCTTC. It is translated as CASRPGRRGWYGYTF.

The chain couples TRBV12-3 or TRBV12-4 to TRBJ2-1; 10 bases are shared with TRBD1. The CDR3 is 15 amino acids. V lost 3 bases and J lost 9; bases outside the gene matches: 8. CDR3 sequence: CASSFRDRGWSEQFF. CDR3 bases: TGTGCCAGCAGTTTCCGGGACAGGGGATGGAGTGAGCAGTTCTTC.

This clonotype was seen repeatedly, ten times or more. The rearrangement uses TRBV18 and TRBJ2-3; no clear D. With 3 bases removed from V and 1 base from J, the gap between germline ends came to 5 bases. CDR1 is KGHSH and CDR2 is LQKENI in the germline V gene. The length of the CDR3 is 13 residues. The DNA for the CDR3 is TGTGCCAGCTCACCTGGAGGCACAGATACGCAGTATTTT. This gives the protein CASSPGGTDTQYF.

The chain's CDR3 is CASSSPGTQVHEQYF. CDR3 in DNA: TGTGCCAGTAGTTCTCCCGGGACCCAAGTCCACGAGCAGTACTTC. This chain links TRBV19 with TRBJ2-7; either TRBD1 or TRBD2 may fit D (5 bases each). V was trimmed by 5 bases and J by 5 bases, leaving 19 bases between them. The germline V gene has CDR1 LNHDA and CDR2 SQIVND (reference sequence). The CDR3 extends over 15 amino acids.

This clonotype was recorded at least ten times. This chain connects TRBV7-2 to TRBJ2-7; D ambiguous. With 5 bases removed from V and 1 base from J, the gap between germline ends came to 9 bases. The CDR3 length is 13 residues. Germline CDR1 SGHTA, CDR2 FQGNSA. The CDR3, as DNA: TGTGCCAGCAGCCCCGGTATTTCCTACGAGCAGTACTTC. Protein sequence: CASSPGISYEQYF.

V gene TRBV9 combines with J gene TRBJ1-4; no firm D call. Germline-derived CDR1 and CDR2 are SGDLS and YYNGEE. This CDR3 contains 13 residues. V was pared by 0 bases and J by 8 bases, with 8 bases between. The CDR3 DNA is TGTGCCAGCAGCGTAGTGGTTGGGGAAAAACTGTTTTTT. This encodes CASSVVVGEKLFF.

The gene calls are TRBV6-6 and TRBJ1-4, with 8 bases that match TRBD1. Germline V gives CDR1 MNHNY, CDR2 SVGAGI (reference sequence). V gave up 4 bases and J gave up 6 bases; unmatched junction bases: 1. The CDR3 extends over 13 amino acids. The CDR3 DNA reads TGTGCCAGCAGTTCGGACAGGGATGAAAAACTGTTTTTT. It encodes CASSSDRDEKLFF.

The chain combines TRBV7-2 with TRBJ1-6; TRBD1 might be the D (5 bases). The CDR3 extends over 15 amino acids. V was shortened by 5 bases and J by 7 bases, with 15 bases between the two germline ends. CDR1 is SGHTA and CDR2 is FQGNSA in the germline V gene. The CDR3 nucleotides read TGTGCCAGCAGCCAAGGGCTGGGGCTAAATTCACCCCTCCACTTT. Its protein is CASSQGLGLNSPLHF.

This clonotype was seen only once. The chain employs TRBV7-2 and TRBJ2-5; D is unclear. Trimming removed 4 bases from V and 5 bases from J, with 17 bases in between. The germline gives CDR1 SGHTA, CDR2 FQGNSA. This CDR3 is 15 amino acids long. Written as DNA, the CDR3 is TGTGCCAGCAGCTCCGGGTGGAGAGGTCCGGAGACCCAGTACTTC. Amino acids: CASSSGWRGPETQYF.

The chain couples TRBV7-2 to TRBJ2-1; TRBD2 is a possible D gene (6 bases). This CDR3 is built from 19 residues. Germline CDR1 and CDR2: SGHTA and FQGNSA. The V and J ends lost 2 bases and 9 bases respectively, with 29 bases between them. The CDR3 region is CASSLKGATGGIVGSEQFF. CDR3 bases: TGTGCCAGCAGCTTAAAAGGAGCTACGGGCGGGATCGTTGGTAGTGAGCAGTTCTTC.

The chain carries TRBV7-8 and TRBJ2-4; the match to TRBD1 covers 8 bases. The V gene end was trimmed by 5 bases and the J gene end by 4 bases; junction bases not matched to a gene: 7. Germline V lookup: CDR1 SGHVS, CDR2 FQNEAQ. CDR3 length: 15 residues. The CDR3 region is CASSPVYRGKNIQYF. The DNA for the CDR3 is TGTGCCAGCAGCCCCGTTTACAGGGGGAAAAACATTCAGTACTTC.

This clonotype was observed at least ten times. V usage is TRBV10-3 and J usage is TRBJ1-1; 11 nucleotides agree with TRBD1. CDR1 ENHRY and CDR2 SYGVKD come from the germline V gene. V gave up 4 bases and J gave up 6 bases; unmatched junction bases: 4. This CDR3 is built from 14 residues. The CDR3 spells CAISGDRGRPEAFF. CDR3 coding DNA: TGTGCCATCAGTGGGGACAGGGGGAGACCTGAAGCTTTCTTT.

This clonotype came up a few times. The chain is built from TRBV18 and TRBJ1-6; 9 nucleotides line up with TRBD1. The trim removed 1 base at V and 9 bases at J, leaving 7 bases unmatched. Germline V gives CDR1 KGHSH, CDR2 LQKENI. The CDR3 sequence is 16 residues long. CDR3 in amino acids: CASSPRDRADGSPLHF. The CDR3 coding sequence is TGTGCCAGCTCACCACGGGACAGGGCCGATGGTTCACCCCTCCACTTT.

Concerning this clonotype itself: A much larger clone sits a single nucleotide away, making a read error possible. The chain joins TRBV29-1 to TRBJ2-1; D is possibly TRBD2 (6 bases). This CDR3 spans 14 amino acids. The germline gives CDR1 SQVTM, CDR2 ANQGSEA. The CDR3 DNA reads TGCGGCGTTGGGGGGACCATCTCCTACAATGAGCAGTTCTTC. Amino acids: CGVGGTISYNEQFF.

The chain recombines TRBV3-1 with TRBJ1-1; D not resolved. Trimming pared 1 base from V and 6 bases from J, leaving 12 bases between. Germline CDR1 is LGHDT and CDR2 is YNNKEL (reference sequence). This CDR3 contains 14 residues. The CDR3 is CASSQGPENPEAFF. The CDR3 nucleotides read TGTGCCAGCAGCCAAGGCCCCGAAAACCCTGAAGCTTTCTTT.

This clonotype was seen a handful of times. The genes are TRBV7-9 and TRBJ2-3; weak D call: TRBD2 (6 bases). Germline CDR1 reads SEHNR; CDR2 reads FQNEAQ (reference sequence). This CDR3 has 15 amino acids. Trimming took 4 bases from V and 5 from J, leaving 16 bases between them. DNA of the CDR3: TGTGCCAGCAGCTCCCGGCGGGACGTCCGAGATACGCAGTATTTT. Residues: CASSSRRDVRDTQYF. The full variable domain, with the rest looked up from reference TRBV7-9 and TRBJ2-3, is DTGVSQNPRHKITKRGQNVTFRCDPISEHNRLYWYRQTLGQGPEFLTYFQNEAQLEKSRLLSDRFSAERPKGSFSTLEIQRTEQGDSAMYLCASSSRRDVRDTQYFGPGTRLTVL.